Sequencing of this T cell receptor beta chain was carried out in a study of T cell responses to AZD1222 COVID-19 vaccine. The CDR3 is 15 residues long. Germline V CDR1 and CDR2: SGHTA, FQGNSA. Germline trimming cut 1 base from V and 3 bases from J; bases unmatched to any gene: 6. The repertoire was sequenced with immunoSEQ multiplex PCR; TCRdb's copy has only in-frame clones and lacks some. This table has about 130,000 clones, roughly 94% appearing once. The V gene is TRBV7-2, the J gene TRBJ2-7, with TRBD2 matching over 7 bases. This material consisted of peripheral blood, taken on day 0 of AZD1222 vaccination. This receptor was obtained from an adult in good health. The CDR3 loop reads CASSLVSGEYYEQYF. CDR3 bases: TGTGCCAGCAGCTTAGTCAGCGGGGAATACTACGAGCAGTACTTC.